The next 7 T cell receptor beta chains were all read from a single sample in a study of control samples from healthy donors and cancer patients. Here immunoSEQ multiplex PCR was the method, and the copy in TCRdb shows in-frame clones only, minus some. The table includes about 150,000 clones, about 93% detected once. The sequenced sample was PBMCs. These receptors all come from a man between 60 and 70 years old with colorectal cancer.

Of note for this clone: Other DNA sequences in this specimen translate into the identical CDR3. The genes are TRBV6-5 and TRBJ2-1; TRBD2 aligns across 9 bases. The CDR3 covers 13 residues. Germline assignment: CDR1 MNHEY and CDR2 SVGAGI. The V and J ends lost 6 bases and 6 bases, in that order; junction bases with no gene match: 3. The CDR3 reads CASSAGGRNEQFF. For the CDR3, the DNA is TGTGCCAGCAGCGCGGGGGGGCGCAATGAGCAGTTCTTC.

This clone was observed a single time. The rearrangement links TRBV4-1 to TRBJ1-2; tentative D call: TRBD1 (6 bases). The CDR3 is 15 amino acids. Trimming took off 2 bases at V and 4 bases at J, with 14 bases between the two ends. Germline CDR1 and CDR2: MGHRA and YSYEKL. In DNA, the CDR3 is TGCGCCAGCAGCCAACAGGGGTCCCTAGGCTATGGCTACACCTTC. Translated, it gives CASSQQGSLGYGYTF.

This chain joins TRBV12-3 or TRBV12-4 and TRBJ1-5; D call uncertain. The V and J ends lost 6 bases and 4 bases respectively, with 10 bases between them. The CDR3 contains 13 residues. CDR3 region: CASSLDSNQPQHF. CDR3 DNA sequence: TGTGCCAGCAGCTTGGATAGTAATCAGCCCCAGCATTTT.

This sequence joins TRBV2 and TRBJ2-3, with D possibly matching TRBD2 (6 bases). Germline CDR1 and CDR2: SNHLY and FYNNEI. This CDR3 spans 14 amino acids. The V and J ends lost 8 bases and 2 bases respectively, with 14 bases between them. The CDR3 DNA follows: TGTGCCAGCGTAGAGGGACTTCCCACAGATACGCAGTATTTT. Translated: CASVEGLPTDTQYF.

The genes are TRBV11-2 and TRBJ1-2; D uncertain. V lost 2 bases and J lost 5, with 12 bases in between. Germline CDR1 is SGHAT and CDR2 is FQNNGV. This CDR3 has 14 amino acids. DNA for the CDR3: TGTGCCAGCAGCTTACCCTCCCTTACATATGGCTACACCTTC. This sequence encodes CASSLPSLTYGYTF.

This clone has only a few counts. The rearrangement links TRBV14 to TRBJ1-4; 8 bases agree with TRBD1. V was clipped by 3 bases and J by 8 bases; unmatched bases: 5. This CDR3 has 14 amino acids. Germline CDR1 reads SGHDN; CDR2 reads FVKESK. The DNA of the CDR3 is TGTGCCAGCAGCCACCCTGACAGGGGCGAAAAACTGTTTTTT. Translated: CASSHPDRGEKLFF.

The chain couples TRBV18 to TRBJ1-1; D is uncertain. With 3 bases removed from V and 1 base from J, the gap between germline ends came to 15 bases. Germline CDR1 KGHSH, CDR2 LQKENI. The CDR3 extends over 16 amino acids. The CDR3 DNA reads TGTGCCAGCTCACCTTTAACTTCCAAAAGGAACACTGAAGCTTTCTTT. As protein: CASSPLTSKRNTEAFF.